This TCR beta chain was profiled in a study of immune heterogeneity within non-small cell lung tumors. Study-wide context: Classification of the tumors gave a handful of squamous cell carcinomas, approximately 10 non-squamous carcinomas and 1 not otherwise specified. General study results and limits: For the most part, the T-cell receptor beta clonotypes present at high frequency were distinct from one individual patient to the next. Although only moderate, the correlation of local T-cell clonality with local tumor mutational burden was significant (R about 0.34). Recurrence of identical dominant CDR3 beta clonotypes was observed across tumor sites within a patient, alongside site-unique high-frequency clones.

Multiplex PCR relied on 32 V and 13 J primers to amplify TCR beta CDR3. TCRdb reprocessed the multiplex PCR reads via MiXCR and lists one record per CDR3 protein. The sample comprises some 21,000 distinct CDR3 sequences, around 28% of which are singletons, and around 4.5% rests with the top ten. Of note for this clonotype: What it recognizes is unknown. Just one base apart from a much larger clone, this may be a read error.

Per sample, 450 to 600 ng of bulk tumor genomic DNA was the template used. Far-apart biopsies, several per primary tumor, were taken during surgery. Enrolled individuals presented with untreated, newly diagnosed non-small cell lung cancer and received curative surgery. There are 14 residues in the CDR3. The J gene is TRBJ2-4, the V gene TRBV12-3 or TRBV12-4; D may be TRBD2 (6 bases). This receptor was obtained from a man aged 35-49 years with non-small cell lung cancer. Sequenced: lung tumor tissue. CDR3 nucleotide sequence: TGTGCCAACAGTTTCTCTCCGGGGGAGAACATTCAGTACTTC. Its protein is CANSFSPGENIQYF.